This record looks at one T cell receptor (beta chain) sequence and its context. Its antigen is not known. CDR1 SGDLS and CDR2 YYNGEE come from the germline V gene. V dropped 4 bases and J dropped 9; count of bases not matched to a gene: 16. The CDR3 loop spans 17 amino acids. The data derive from a study of T cells in Graves' hyperthyroidism and ophthalmopathy. RNA transcripts yielded amplified TCR beta CDR3 regions. First-round RT-PCR targeting the TCR CDR3 was performed with the HTBI primer set. Each CDR3 protein is one row after TCRdb ran MiXCR on the multiplex PCR reads. The repertoire holds about 290,000 distinct CDR3 sequences, with about 14% as singletons. Cells are PBMCs isolated from 10 ml of fresh blood. Overall study results and limits: Researchers found most expanded thyroid clonotypes above 0.001 in blood as well.

The sequence came from a woman aged 25 to 39 with Graves' hyperthyroidism that later progressed to Graves' ophthalmopathy. The chain uses TRBV9 and TRBJ2-1; 10 bases fit TRBD2. Input material: blood. The CDR3 sequence: CASSSGTSRPSGSEQFF. The CDR3 nucleotides are TGTGCCAGCAGCTCTGGGACCAGCCGCCCTAGCGGGAGTGAGCAGTTCTTC.